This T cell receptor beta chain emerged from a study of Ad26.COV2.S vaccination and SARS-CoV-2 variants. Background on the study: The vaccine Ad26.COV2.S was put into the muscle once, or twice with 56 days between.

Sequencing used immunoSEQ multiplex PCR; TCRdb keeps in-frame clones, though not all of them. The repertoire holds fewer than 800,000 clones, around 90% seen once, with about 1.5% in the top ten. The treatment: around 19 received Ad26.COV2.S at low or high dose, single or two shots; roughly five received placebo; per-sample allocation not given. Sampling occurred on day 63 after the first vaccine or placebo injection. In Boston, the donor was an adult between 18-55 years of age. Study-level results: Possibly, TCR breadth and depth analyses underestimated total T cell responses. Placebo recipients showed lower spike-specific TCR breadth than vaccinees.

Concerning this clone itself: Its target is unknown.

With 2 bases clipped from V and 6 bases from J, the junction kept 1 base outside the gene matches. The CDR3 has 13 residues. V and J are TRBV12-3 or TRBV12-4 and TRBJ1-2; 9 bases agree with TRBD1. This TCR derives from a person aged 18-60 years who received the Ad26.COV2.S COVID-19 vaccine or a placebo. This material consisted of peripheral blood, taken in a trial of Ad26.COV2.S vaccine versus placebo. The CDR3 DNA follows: TGTGCCAGCAGTTTACGACAGGGGGATGGCTACACCTTC. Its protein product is CASSLRQGDGYTF.